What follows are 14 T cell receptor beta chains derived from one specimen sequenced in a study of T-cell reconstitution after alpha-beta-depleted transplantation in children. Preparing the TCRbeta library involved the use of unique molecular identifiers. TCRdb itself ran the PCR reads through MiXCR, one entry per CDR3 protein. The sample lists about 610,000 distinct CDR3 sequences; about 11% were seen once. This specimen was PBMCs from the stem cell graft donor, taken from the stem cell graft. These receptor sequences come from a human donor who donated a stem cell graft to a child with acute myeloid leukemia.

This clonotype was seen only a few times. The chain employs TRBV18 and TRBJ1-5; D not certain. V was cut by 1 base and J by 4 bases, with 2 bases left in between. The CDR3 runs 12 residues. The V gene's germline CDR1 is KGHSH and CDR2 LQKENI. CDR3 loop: CASSPQNQPQHF. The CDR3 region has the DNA TGTGCCAGCTCACCACAAAATCAGCCCCAGCATTTT.

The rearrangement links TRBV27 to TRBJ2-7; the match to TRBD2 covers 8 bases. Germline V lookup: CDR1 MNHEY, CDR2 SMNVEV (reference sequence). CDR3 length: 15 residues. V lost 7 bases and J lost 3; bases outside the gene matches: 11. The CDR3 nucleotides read TGTGCCAGCACCCCACGGGCTAGCGGGCACTACGAGCAGTACTTC. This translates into CASTPRASGHYEQYF.

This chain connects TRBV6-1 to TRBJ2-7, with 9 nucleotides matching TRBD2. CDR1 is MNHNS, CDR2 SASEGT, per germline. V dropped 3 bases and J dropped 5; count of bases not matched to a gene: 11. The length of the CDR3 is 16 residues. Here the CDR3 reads CASSDRIAGAYHEQYF. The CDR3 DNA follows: TGTGCCAGCAGTGACAGAATAGCGGGAGCATACCACGAGCAGTACTTC.

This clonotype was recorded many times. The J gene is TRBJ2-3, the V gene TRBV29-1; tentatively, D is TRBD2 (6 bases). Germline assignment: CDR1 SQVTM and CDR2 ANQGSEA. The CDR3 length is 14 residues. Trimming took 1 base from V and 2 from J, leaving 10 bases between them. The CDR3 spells CSVEAGVATDTQYF. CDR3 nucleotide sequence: TGCAGCGTTGAAGCGGGAGTAGCCACAGATACGCAGTATTTT.

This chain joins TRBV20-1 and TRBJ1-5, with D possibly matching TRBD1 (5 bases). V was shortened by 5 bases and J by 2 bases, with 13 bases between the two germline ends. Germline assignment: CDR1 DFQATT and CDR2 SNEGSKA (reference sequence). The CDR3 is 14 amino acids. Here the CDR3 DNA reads TGCAGTGCTGCGACAGCGGCTGGCAATCAGCCCCAGCATTTT. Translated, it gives CSAATAAGNQPQHF.

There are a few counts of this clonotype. The CDR3 bases are TGTGCCAGCAGCTTAGGGGCGGGAGGACGGCCAGCCGGGGAGCTGTTTTTT. Amino acids: CASSLGAGGRPAGELFF. This chain connects TRBV7-2 to TRBJ2-2; 8 bases map to TRBD2. The CDR3 totals 17 residues. The germline CDR1 and CDR2 sequences are SGHTA and FQGNSA. Trimming cost V 1 base and J 6 bases; bases outside gene matches: 10.

CDR3 loop: CAIRGVGYNEQFF. The CDR3 nucleotides are TGTGCCATCAGGGGCGTGGGATACAATGAGCAGTTCTTC. The rearrangement joins TRBV10-3 to TRBJ2-1; D remains ambiguous. The CDR3 extends over 13 amino acids. Germline CDR1 and CDR2: ENHRY and SYGVKD. Trimming left V 6 bases short and J 4 bases short, with 10 bases between.

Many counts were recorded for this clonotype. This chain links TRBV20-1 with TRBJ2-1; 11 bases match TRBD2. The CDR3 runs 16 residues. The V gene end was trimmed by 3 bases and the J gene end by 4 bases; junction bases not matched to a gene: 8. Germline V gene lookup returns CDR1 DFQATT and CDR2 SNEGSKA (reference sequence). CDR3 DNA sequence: TGCAGTGCTAGTCCCCTACTAGCGGGAGCTTACAATGAGCAGTTCTTC. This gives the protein CSASPLLAGAYNEQFF.

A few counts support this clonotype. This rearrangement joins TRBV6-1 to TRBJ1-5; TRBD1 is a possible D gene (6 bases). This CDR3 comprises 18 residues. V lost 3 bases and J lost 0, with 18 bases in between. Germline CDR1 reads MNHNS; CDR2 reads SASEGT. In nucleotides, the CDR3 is TGTGCCAGCAGTGAGATCGGGGGCTCGTTGCGTAGCAATCAGCCCCAGCATTTT. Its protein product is CASSEIGGSLRSNQPQHF.

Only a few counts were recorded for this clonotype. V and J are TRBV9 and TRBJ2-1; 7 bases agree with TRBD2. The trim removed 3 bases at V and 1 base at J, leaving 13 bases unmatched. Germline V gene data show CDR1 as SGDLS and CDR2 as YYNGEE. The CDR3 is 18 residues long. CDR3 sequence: CASSEQPTGGGSYNEQFF. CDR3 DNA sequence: TGTGCCAGCAGCGAACAGCCCACGGGGGGAGGTTCCTACAATGAGCAGTTCTTC.

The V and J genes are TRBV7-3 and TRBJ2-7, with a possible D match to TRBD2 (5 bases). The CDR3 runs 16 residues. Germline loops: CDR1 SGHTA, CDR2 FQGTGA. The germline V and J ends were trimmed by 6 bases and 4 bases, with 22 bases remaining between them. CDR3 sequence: CASSLRGSSNLYEQYF. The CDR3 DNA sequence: TGTGCCAGCAGTCTAAGAGGGAGCTCTAACTTATACGAGCAGTACTTC.

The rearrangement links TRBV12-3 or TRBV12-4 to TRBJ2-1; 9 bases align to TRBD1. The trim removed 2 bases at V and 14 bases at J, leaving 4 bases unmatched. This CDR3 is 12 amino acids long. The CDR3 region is CASSLLGTGKFF. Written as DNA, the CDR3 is TGTGCCAGCAGTTTACTGGGGACAGGGAAGTTCTTC.

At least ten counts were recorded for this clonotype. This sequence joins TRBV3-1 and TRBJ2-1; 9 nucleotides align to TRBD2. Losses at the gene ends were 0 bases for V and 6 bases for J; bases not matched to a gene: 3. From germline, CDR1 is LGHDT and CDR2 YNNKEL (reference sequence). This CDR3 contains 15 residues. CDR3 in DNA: TGTGCCAGCAGCCAAGAGGCTAGCGGGATCAATGAGCAGTTCTTC. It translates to CASSQEASGINEQFF.

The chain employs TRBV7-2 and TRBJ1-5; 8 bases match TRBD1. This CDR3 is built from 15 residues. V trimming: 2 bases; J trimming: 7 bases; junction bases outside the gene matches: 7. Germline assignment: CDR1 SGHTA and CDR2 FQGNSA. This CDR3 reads CASSLSTGAGQPQHF. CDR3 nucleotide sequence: TGTGCCAGCAGCTTATCGACAGGGGCAGGGCAGCCCCAGCATTTT.